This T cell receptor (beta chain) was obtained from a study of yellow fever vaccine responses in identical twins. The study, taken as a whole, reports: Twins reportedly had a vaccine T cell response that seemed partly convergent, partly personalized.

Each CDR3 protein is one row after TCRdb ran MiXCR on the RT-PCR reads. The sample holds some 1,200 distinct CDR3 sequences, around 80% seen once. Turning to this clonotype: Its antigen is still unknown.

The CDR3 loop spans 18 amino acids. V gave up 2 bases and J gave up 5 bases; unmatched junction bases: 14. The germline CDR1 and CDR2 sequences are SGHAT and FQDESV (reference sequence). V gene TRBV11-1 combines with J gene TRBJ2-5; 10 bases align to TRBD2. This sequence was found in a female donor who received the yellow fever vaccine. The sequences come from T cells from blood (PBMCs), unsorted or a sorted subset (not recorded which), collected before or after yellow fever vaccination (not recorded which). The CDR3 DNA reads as TGTGCCAGCAGCTTATTTTGGGGACTAGCGCCCGATTCGGAGACCCAGTACTTC. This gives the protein CASSLFWGLAPDSETQYF.